The following is a T cell receptor (beta chain) sequence with its context. The data were produced by immunoSEQ multiplex PCR, yet TCRdb's version contains in-frame clones alone and is incomplete. The sample lists roughly 45,000 clones; more than 85% were seen once. Germline V gene lookup returns CDR1 SGHRS and CDR2 YFSETQ. This CDR3 contains 15 residues. V lost 2 bases to trimming and J lost 4 bases, with 15 bases between them. The data are from a study of T cell changes during pregnancy in multiple sclerosis. The J gene is TRBJ1-1, the V gene TRBV5-1, with TRBD1 as a possible D gene (5 bases). The sample in question was CD8+ T cells from peripheral blood mononuclear cells, obtained after pregnancy. The sequence came from a female donor with multiple sclerosis, enrolled in a pregnancy study. DNA for the CDR3: TGCGCCAGCAGCTTACGTAGACAGCGGGGCACTGAAGCTTTCTTT. This encodes CASSLRRQRGTEAFF. The entire variable domain, with the rest obtained from reference TRBV5-1 and TRBJ1-1, is as follows: KAGVTQTPRYLIKTRGQQVTLSCSPISGHRSVSWYQQTPGQGLQFLFEYFSETQRNKGNFPGRFSGRQFSNSRSEMNVSTLELGDSALYLCASSLRRQRGTEAFFGQGTRLTVV.